The entry that follows covers one TCR beta chain sequence. How the authors handled the data: The assay estimated nucleated cells by amplifying reference gene primers. Measured with immunoSEQ multiplex PCR; TCRdb has only the in-frame clones, and not every one. Clonal size and the V and J genes are those of that table, whereas D and trimming came from the DNA. The repertoire consists of 15,000 to 20,000 clones, with roughly 93% occurring once and the leading ten covering roughly 15%. The data were taken from a study of blood T cell repertoires in COVID-19. The germline gives CDR1 KGHSH, CDR2 LQKENI. CDR3 length equals 14 residues. V was trimmed by 0 bases and J by 6 bases, leaving 10 bases between them.

V is TRBV18 and J is TRBJ2-3, with D maybe TRBD1 (5 bases). Sequencing was performed on peripheral blood. The TCR was taken from a human donor in a cohort sampled during active COVID-19. The CDR3 loop is CASSPPPSGDTQYF. The DNA of the CDR3 is TGTGCCAGCTCACCACCCCCCTCAGGGGATACGCAGTATTTT.